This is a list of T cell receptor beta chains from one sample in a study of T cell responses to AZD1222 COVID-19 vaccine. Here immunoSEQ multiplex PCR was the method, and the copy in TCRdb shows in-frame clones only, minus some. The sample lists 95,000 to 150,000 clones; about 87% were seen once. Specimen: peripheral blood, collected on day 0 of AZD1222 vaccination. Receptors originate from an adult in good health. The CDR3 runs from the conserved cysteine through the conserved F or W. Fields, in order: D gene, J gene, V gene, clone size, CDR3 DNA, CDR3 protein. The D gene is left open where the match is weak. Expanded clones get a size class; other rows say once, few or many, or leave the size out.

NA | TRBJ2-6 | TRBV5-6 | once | TGTGCCAGCAGCTGGGGCTCTGGGGCCAACGTCCTGACTTTC | CASSWGSGANVLTF
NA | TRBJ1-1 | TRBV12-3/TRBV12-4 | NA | TGTGCCATTTCGGTGAACACTGAAGCTTTCTTT | CAISVNTEAFF
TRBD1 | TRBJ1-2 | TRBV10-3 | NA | TGTGCCATCAGTGAGTTATACAGGGGGCTGGACTATGGCTACACCTTC | CAISELYRGLDYGYTF
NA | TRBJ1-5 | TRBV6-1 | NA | TGTGCCAGCAGTGAAACCGACGAATCCCCTCAGCCCCAGCATTTT | CASSETDESPQPQHF
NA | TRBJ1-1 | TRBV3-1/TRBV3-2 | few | TGTGCCAGCAGCCTGGACACGAACACTGAAGCTTTCTTT | CASSLDTNTEAFF
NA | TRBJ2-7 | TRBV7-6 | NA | TGTGCCAGCAGCAACACAGGGCTCGAGCAGTACTTC | CASSNTGLEQYF
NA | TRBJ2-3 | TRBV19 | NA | TGTGCCAGTAGTATCGGAAGGGGAACTAGCACAGATACGCAGTATTTT | CASSIGRGTSTDTQYF
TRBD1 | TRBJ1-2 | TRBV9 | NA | TGTGCCAGCAGCGACAAACAGGGGTCTCTCTATGGCTACACCTTC | CASSDKQGSLYGYTF
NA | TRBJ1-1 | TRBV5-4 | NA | TGTGCCAGCAGCTTGGTAGGGGTAGACACTGAAGCTTTCTTT | CASSLVGVDTEAFF
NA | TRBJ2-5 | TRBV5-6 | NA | TGTGCCAGCAGCTTGACGGAATCCTGGGAGACCCAGTACTTC | CASSLTESWETQYF
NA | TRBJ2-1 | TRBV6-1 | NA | TGTGCCAGCAGTGAAATGTCGGGGGGCGCGGGGCAGTTCTTC | CASSEMSGGAGQFF
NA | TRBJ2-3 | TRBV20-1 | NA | TGCAGTGCTCGAGACTCAGATACGCAGTATTTT | CSARDSDTQYF
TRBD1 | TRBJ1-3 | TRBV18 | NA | TGTGCCAGCGCTAGGGACAGTCACTCTGGAAACACCATATATTTT | CASARDSHSGNTIYF
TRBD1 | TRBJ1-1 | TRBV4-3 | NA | TGCGCCAGCAGCCGCAGACAGGGGGGGAACACTGAAGCTTTCTTT | CASSRRQGGNTEAFF
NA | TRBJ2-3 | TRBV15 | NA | TGTGCCACCAGCAGAGATAGGTTAGGAAAGAGAAGCACAGATACGCAGTATTTT | CATSRDRLGKRSTDTQYF
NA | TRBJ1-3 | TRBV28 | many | TGTGCCAGCAGTAGCCCAGCAGGGCTCGGTGGAAACACCATATATTTT | CASSSPAGLGGNTIYF
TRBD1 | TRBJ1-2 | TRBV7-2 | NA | TGTGCCAGCAGCCACGCCGACAGGGCTCAAGGCTACACCTTC | CASSHADRAQGYTF
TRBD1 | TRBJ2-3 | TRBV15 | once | TGTGCCACCAGCAGACGACAGGGGGTTGCAGATACGCAGTATTTT | CATSRRQGVADTQYF
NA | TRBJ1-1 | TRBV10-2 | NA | TGCGCCAGCAGTGGAGCTCAAATGGAAGCTGAAGCTTTCTTT | CASSGAQMEAEAFF
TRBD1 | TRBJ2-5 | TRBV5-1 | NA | TGCGCCAGCAGCTTGGGGGGACAGGGTGGAGGAGAGACCCAGTACTTC | CASSLGGQGGGETQYF
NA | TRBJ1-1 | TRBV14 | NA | TGTGCCAGCAGCCAAAACTTAGGGGCGGTCAACACTGAAGCTTTCTTT | CASSQNLGAVNTEAFF
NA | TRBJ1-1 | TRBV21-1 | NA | TGTGCCAATATTTACAGGGAAGCTTTCTTT | CANIYREAFF
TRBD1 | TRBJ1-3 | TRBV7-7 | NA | TGTGCTAGCAGCCCAGGGACAGGATCTGGAAACACCATATATTTT | CASSPGTGSGNTIYF
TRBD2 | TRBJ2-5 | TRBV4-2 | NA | TGTGCCAGCAGCCCAGGGACTAGCGGGGGGTACCAAGAGACCCAGTACTTC | CASSPGTSGGYQETQYF
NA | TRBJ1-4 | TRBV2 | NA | TGTGCCAGCAGTGTGTTAGGGGTAACTAATGAAAAACTGTTTTTT | CASSVLGVTNEKLFF
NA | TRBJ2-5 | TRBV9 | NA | TGTGCCAGCAATGCTGGCGGTAAAGAGACCCAGTACTTC | CASNAGGKETQYF
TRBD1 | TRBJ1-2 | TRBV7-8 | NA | TGTGCCAGCAGCTTAGGGACAGGGACGTATGGCTACACCTTC | CASSLGTGTYGYTF